The sequence of this T cell receptor (beta chain) was determined in a study of CD8+ T cells in alopecia areata. The study, taken as a whole, reports: Amid tofacitinib therapy, many expanded lesional clones stayed present in scalp and blood.

As to treatment: oral pan-JAK inhibitor, 5-10 mg twice daily. Once RNA had been extracted, it was reverse transcribed into cDNA to act as the sequencing template. TCRdb keeps only in-frame clones here, not all; method: immunoSEQ multiplex PCR. This table has over 100,000 clones, 53% appearing once. This CDR3 spans 15 amino acids. The trim removed 2 bases at V and 5 bases at J, leaving 5 bases unmatched. Germline V gives CDR1 MNHEY, CDR2 SMNVEV (reference sequence). This clone was observed a handful of times. The antigen is not known. This clonotype originated in a human donor with alopecia areata. This specimen consisted of CD4+ T cells sorted from blood, obtained at week 4, from a patient treated with tofacitinib. The genes are TRBV27 and TRBJ1-1; 10 bases align to TRBD1. The CDR3 spells CASSLRDRGQTEAFF. The CDR3, as DNA: TGTGCCAGCAGTTTAAGGGACAGGGGACAAACTGAAGCTTTCTTT.